This T cell receptor beta chain derives from a study of cytomegalovirus exposure and HLA in healthy donors. Vbeta (60) and Jbeta (13) primers were used in the PCR. Clones were read by immunoSEQ multiplex PCR, and TCRdb kept only the in-frame ones, dropping some. This sample has approximately 220,000 clones, with approximately 88% found just once. The donors (healthy individuals) were bone marrow donors. The CDR3 contains 13 residues. Germline V gene lookup returns CDR1 MNHNS and CDR2 SASEGT. Trimming removed 6 bases at V and 0 bases at J, with 7 bases between. The rearrangement links TRBV6-1 to TRBJ2-3; D gene ambiguous. This clonotype was obtained from a boy aged 2 to 10 in good health and CMV-seronegative. Specimen: PBMCs. The CDR3 DNA follows: TGTGCCAGCAGGGCTGAAAGCACAGATACGCAGTATTTT. Its protein product is CASRAESTDTQYF.